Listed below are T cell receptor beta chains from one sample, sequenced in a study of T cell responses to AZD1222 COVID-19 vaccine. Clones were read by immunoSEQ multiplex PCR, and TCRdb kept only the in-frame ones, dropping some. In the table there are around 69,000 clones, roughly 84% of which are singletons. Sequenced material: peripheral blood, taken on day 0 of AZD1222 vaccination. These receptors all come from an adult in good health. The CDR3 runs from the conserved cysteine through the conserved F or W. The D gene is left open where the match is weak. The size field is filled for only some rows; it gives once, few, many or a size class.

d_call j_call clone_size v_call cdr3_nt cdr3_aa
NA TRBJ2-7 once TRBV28 TGTGCCAGCAGTTCTCAACAGGTCTCGTGGGAGCAGTACTTC CASSSQQVSWEQYF
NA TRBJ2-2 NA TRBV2 TGTGCCAGCCGGAGGGGCGGGGAGCTGTTTTTT CASRRGGELFF
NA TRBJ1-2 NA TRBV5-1 TGCGCCAGCAGCTTGGAATTTGGGCAGGGCGGGTCCTATGGCTACACCTTC CASSLEFGQGGSYGYTF
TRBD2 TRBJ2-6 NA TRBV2 TGTGCCAGCAGCATTGCGGGGGTCGGGGCCAACGTCCTGACTTTC CASSIAGVGANVLTF
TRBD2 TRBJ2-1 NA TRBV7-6 TGTGCCAGCAGCCCGGGTCCTAGCGGGGGGGCTTATGAGCAGTTCTTC CASSPGPSGGAYEQFF
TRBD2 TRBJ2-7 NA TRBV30 TGTGCCTGGAGTGTTTCTAGCGGGAGGTACGAGCAGTACTTC CAWSVSSGRYEQYF
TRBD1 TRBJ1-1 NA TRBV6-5 TGTGCCAGCAGTCTCAAACGGACAGGGAGTGCTTCTTTCTTT CASSLKRTGSASFF
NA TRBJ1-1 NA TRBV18 TGTGCCAGCTCACCACTTGGCAGGGGAGGTACTGAAGCTTTCTTT CASSPLGRGGTEAFF
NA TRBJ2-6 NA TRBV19 TGTGCCAGTAGTACCCCCAAAAGGGGAGCCAACGTCCTGACTTTC CASSTPKRGANVLTF
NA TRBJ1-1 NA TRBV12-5 TGTGCTAGTGGTTTGGTACTGACGGGTGAAGCTTTCTTT CASGLVLTGEAFF
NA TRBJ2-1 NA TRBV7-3 TGTGCCAGCAGCTTACCGGAGGGGCGGACCAATGAGCAGTTCTTC CASSLPEGRTNEQFF
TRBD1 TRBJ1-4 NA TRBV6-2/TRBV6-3 TGTGCCAGCAGTTTTGGGGGACAGGGGGCCCTTTATCATGAAAAACTGTTTTTT CASSFGGQGALYHEKLFF
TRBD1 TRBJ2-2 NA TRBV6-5 TGTGCCAGCAGGTCACAGGGGGCAGGGACCGGGGAGCTGTTTTTT CASRSQGAGTGELFF
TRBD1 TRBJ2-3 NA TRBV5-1 TGCGCCAGCAGCTTGACTGACAGGGCAGGGGATACGCAGTATTTT CASSLTDRAGDTQYF
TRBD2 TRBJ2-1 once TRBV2 TGTGCCAGCAGTCCTAGCGGGGGGGCTTGGAATGAGCAGTTCTTC CASSPSGGAWNEQFF
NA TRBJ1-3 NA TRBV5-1 TGCGCCAGCAGCCCCGGGTCGGGAAACACCATATATTTT CASSPGSGNTIYF
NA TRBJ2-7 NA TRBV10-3 TGTGCCATCGCTAAGGGCTCCGAGCAGTACTTC CAIAKGSEQYF
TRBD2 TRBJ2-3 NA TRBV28 TGTGCCAGCACAGGGACGTTTCAACTAGCGGGGGGCACAGATACGCAGTATTTT CASTGTFQLAGGTDTQYF
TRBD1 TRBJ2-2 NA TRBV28 TGTGCCAGCACCTCGGGACAGGGTGACACCGGGGAGCTGTTTTTT CASTSGQGDTGELFF
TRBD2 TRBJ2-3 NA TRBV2 TGTGCCAGCAGCGAGGGGACTAGCGCAGATACGCAGTATTTT CASSEGTSADTQYF
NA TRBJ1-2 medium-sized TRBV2 TGTGCCAGCAGTGAAGCGCCTCCTTATGGCTACACCTTC CASSEAPPYGYTF
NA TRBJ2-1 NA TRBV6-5 TGTGCCAGCAGTTACAATTTCTCGCCCAGGGACAATGAGCAGTTCTTC CASSYNFSPRDNEQFF
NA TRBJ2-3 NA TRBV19 TGTGCCAGTAGTGACACAGATACGCAGTATTTT CASSDTDTQYF
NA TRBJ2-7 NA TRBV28 TGTGCCAGCAGTTTGGAAGGGGTCTACGAGCAGTACTTC CASSLEGVYEQYF
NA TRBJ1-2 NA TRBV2 TGTGCCAGCACTCCCAGGTCTAACTATGGCTACACCTTC CASTPRSNYGYTF
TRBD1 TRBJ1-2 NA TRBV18 TGTGCCAGCTCACCACCGTATCAGGGACAGGGATCTGGCTACACCTTC CASSPPYQGQGSGYTF
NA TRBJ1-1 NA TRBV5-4 TGTGCCAGCAGCTCCCCGAGGGCTTCGAACACTGAAGCTTTCTTT CASSSPRASNTEAFF
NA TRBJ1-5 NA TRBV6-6 TGTGCCAGCAGTTACGAACGACTTAGCAATCAGCCCCAGCATTTT CASSYERLSNQPQHF
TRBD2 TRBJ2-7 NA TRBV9 TGTGCCAGCAGCGTAGGGCTCCCAGGTGGTAGCGGGGCTTCCTACGAGCAGTACTTC CASSVGLPGGSGASYEQYF
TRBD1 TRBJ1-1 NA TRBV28 TGTGCCAGCAGGATTCCAGGGGGCACTGAAGCTTTCTTT CASRIPGGTEAFF
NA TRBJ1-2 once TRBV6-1 TGTGCCAGCAGTGAAGGGGGCGACTATGGCTACACCTTC CASSEGGDYGYTF
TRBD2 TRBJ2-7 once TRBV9 TGTGCCAGCAGCGTAGGTGCAGCGGGGACCTACGAGCAGTACTTC CASSVGAAGTYEQYF
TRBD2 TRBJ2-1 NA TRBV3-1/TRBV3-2 TGTGCCAGCAGCCAAGATGGGTTAGCGGGAGGTTACAATGAGCAGTTCTTC CASSQDGLAGGYNEQFF
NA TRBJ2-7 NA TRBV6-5 TGTGCCAGCAGTTACTCTAGCAGGGATGGGGACGAGCAGTACTTC CASSYSSRDGDEQYF
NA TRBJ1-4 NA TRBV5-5 TGTGCCAGCAAAATGGGAGGGAATGAAAAACTGTTTTTT CASKMGGNEKLFF
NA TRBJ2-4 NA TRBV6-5 TGTGCCAGCCTGGATAGCCAAAACATTCAGTACTTC CASLDSQNIQYF
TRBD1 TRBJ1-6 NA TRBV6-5 TGTGCGACGGGACAGCCCTCCTATAATTCACCCCTCCACTTT CATGQPSYNSPLHF
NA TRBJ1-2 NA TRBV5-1 TGCGCCAGCAGCTTGCTCCTCGGGGAGGGAGGCTACACCTTC CASSLLLGEGGYTF
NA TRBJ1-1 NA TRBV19 TGTGCCAGTAGTGCCCGGTTGGGGTTCACTGAAGCTTTCTTT CASSARLGFTEAFF
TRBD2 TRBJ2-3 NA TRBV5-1 TGCGCCAGCAGGCAAACTCCGACTAGCGGGGTTTCTTATACGCAGTATTTT CASRQTPTSGVSYTQYF
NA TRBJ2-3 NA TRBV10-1 TGCGCCAGCAGTGCGGGGCTTAGCACAGATACGCAGTATTTT CASSAGLSTDTQYF
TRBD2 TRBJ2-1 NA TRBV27 TGTGCCAGCAGGAGGACTAGCGGGGGATACAATGAGCAGTTCTTC CASRRTSGGYNEQFF
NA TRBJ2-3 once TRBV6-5 TGTGCCACCAACAGGGCGGGAACAGATACGCAGTATTTT CATNRAGTDTQYF
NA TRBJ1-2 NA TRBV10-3 TGTGCCATCAGTGAGTCCGCGGGTCAGCGAGGCTACACCTTC CAISESAGQRGYTF